Detailed here is one TCR beta chain. The sample belongs to a study of blood T cell repertoires in COVID-19. Participants were placed into cohorts based on the clinical history they reported. Source study methods: Amplifying reference gene primers gave estimates of nucleated cell counts. Sequencing was performed with immunoSEQ multiplex PCR; in TCRdb, only in-frame clones are kept and a portion is missing. That table gives V, J and clone size, and the DNA gave D and trimming. The table lists approximately 130,000 clones, roughly four fifths of them singletons, with 18% in the top ten. Unmatched junction bases numbered 8, after V lost 2 bases and J lost 8 bases. CDR3 length: 15 amino acids. Germline loops: CDR1 LNHDA, CDR2 SQIVND (reference sequence).

Specimen: PBMCs or T cells enriched from blood (not recorded which). The receptor's source is a man under 40 who had recovered from COVID-19. This chain joins TRBV19 and TRBJ1-4, with TRBD1 matching 7 bases. Written as DNA, the CDR3 is TGTGCCAGTAGTATATTACAGGGGTTCGGAGAAAAACTGTTTTTT. This translates into CASSILQGFGEKLFF.